This T cell receptor (beta chain) was captured in a study of radiotherapy plus CTLA-4 blockade in lung cancer. Repertoires were generated with immunoSEQ multiplex PCR, while TCRdb's copy carries only in-frame clones and drops some. There are 45,000 or so clones in the sample; approximately 91% occur only once, and 7.8% lies in the top ten. Whole-study findings and limits: Subsequent to radiotherapy plus ipilimumab, tumor-derived TCR clones underwent expansion in blood.

The CDR3 sequence is 11 residues long. V was shortened by 5 bases and J by 3 bases, with 4 bases between the two germline ends. The germline CDR1 and CDR2 sequences are SGHTA and FQGNSA. Details on this clone: Its antigen is currently unknown.

This sequence joins TRBV7-2 and TRBJ2-5; D uncertain. This receptor was obtained from a human donor with non-small cell lung cancer whose response to radiotherapy plus ipilimumab could not be evaluated. Sample: peripheral blood, taken from a patient treated with radiotherapy plus ipilimumab. The CDR3 region is CASSQKETQYF. CDR3 nucleotide sequence: TGTGCCAGCAGCCAAAAAGAGACCCAGTACTTC.